A selection of T cell receptor beta chains follows, all from one sample in a study of cytomegalovirus exposure and HLA in healthy donors. Data came from immunoSEQ multiplex PCR; TCRdb stores just in-frame clones and leaves some out. The specimen's table records 100,000 or so clones. Sequencing used PBMCs. Receptors were obtained from a woman aged 25 to 39 in good health and CMV-seronegative. Both conserved end residues are part of each CDR3. A D gene is named only where the DNA matches it firmly.

TRBJ2-7 TRBV15 TRBD2 CATSRGSGSYEQYF TGTGCCACCAGCAGAGGTAGCGGGAGCTACGAGCAGTACTTC
TRBJ1-5 TRBV27 . CASSLKVGGNQPQHF TGTGCCAGCAGTTTGAAGGTCGGAGGCAATCAGCCCCAGCATTTT
TRBJ2-1 TRBV7-9 TRBD2 CASSLLRTSGPYNEQFF TGTGCCAGCAGCCTACTAAGGACTAGCGGACCATACAATGAGCAGTTCTTC
TRBJ1-5 TRBV4-1 TRBD1 CASSQATGGQPQHF TGCGCCAGCAGCCAAGCCACAGGGGGTCAGCCCCAGCATTTT
TRBJ2-5 TRBV4-1 TRBD1 CASSRVNRGRGETQYF TGCGCCAGCAGCCGGGTGAACAGGGGGCGCGGGGAGACCCAGTACTTC
TRBJ2-2 TRBV7-3 . CASSSNAGRTGELFF TGTGCCAGCAGCTCAAATGCAGGGCGGACCGGGGAGCTGTTTTTT
TRBJ2-7 TRBV5-4 . CASSADRRGSYEQYF TGTGCCAGCAGCGCCGACAGGCGCGGTTCCTACGAGCAGTACTTC
TRBJ1-2 TRBV6-1 . CASSEGGRGYGYTF TGTGCCAGCAGTGAAGGGGGCAGGGGCTATGGCTACACCTTC
TRBJ1-4 TRBV27 . CASSSPTANEKLFF TGTGCCAGCAGTTCCCCAACAGCCAATGAAAAACTGTTTTTT
TRBJ2-3 TRBV27 . CASTPWAGPTDTQYF TGTGCCAGCACCCCGTGGGCGGGACCCACAGATACGCAGTATTTT
TRBJ2-1 TRBV5-1 . CASSFRENRLDLYNEQFF TGCGCCAGCAGCTTCCGAGAAAATAGACTAGATCTTTACAATGAGCAGTTCTTC
TRBJ1-5 TRBV4-1 . CASSQRQVENQPQHF TGCGCCAGCAGCCAACGACAGGTGGAGAATCAGCCCCAGCATTTT
TRBJ2-7 TRBV4-1 TRBD2 CASSQEGLAGIYEQYF TGCGCCAGCAGCCAAGAAGGGCTAGCGGGGATCTACGAGCAGTACTTC
TRBJ1-2 TRBV19 TRBD1 CASSGRDRALVEGYTF TGTGCCAGTAGTGGTAGGGACAGGGCCCTTGTTGAGGGCTACACCTTC
TRBJ2-3 TRBV4-2 TRBD2 CASSRTSALAGEFTDTQYF TGTGCCAGCAGCCGGACATCAGCTTTAGCGGGAGAATTCACAGATACGCAGTATTTT
TRBJ1-6 TRBV10-3 TRBD1 CAIKGGGENSPLHF TGTGCCATCAAAGGAGGGGGCGAAAATTCACCCCTCCACTTT
TRBJ2-7 TRBV7-9 TRBD1 CASSSLTGGEQYF TGTGCCAGCAGCTCACTGACAGGGGGCGAGCAGTACTTC
TRBJ2-7 TRBV2 . CASSAERQSEQYF TGTGCCAGCAGTGCCGAGAGACAGTCCGAGCAGTACTTC
TRBJ2-3 TRBV27 TRBD2 CASSFPSAGGPDTQYF TGTGCCAGCAGTTTTCCCTCGGCGGGGGGGCCTGATACGCAGTATTTT
TRBJ2-4 TRBV28 . CASSQQGLAKNIQYF TGTGCCAGCAGCCAACAGGGTTTAGCCAAAAACATTCAGTACTTC
TRBJ1-2 TRBV28 . CASSSPRSPNYGYTF TGTGCCAGCAGTTCCCCTCGCAGTCCCAACTATGGCTACACCTTC